The T cell receptor beta chain described here comes from a study of T cell clusters in autoimmune cytopenias. This CDR3 has 13 amino acids. Germline V lookup: CDR1 SGHNT, CDR2 YENEEA. Multiplex touch-down PCR amplified TRB using TRB-A and TRB-B pools in one tube. TCRdb re-called the multiplex PCR reads; every CDR3 protein appears as one record, without DNA. The sample has roughly 4,000 distinct CDR3 sequences. TRB amplification used 200 to 250 ng of peripheral blood genomic DNA. These same data were also listed under a study on T cell repertoires in aging, cancer and after chemotherapy. That report notes: Donors were grouped into six age bands spanning 30 or younger through 70 or older. The full dataset contained 9.1 million or so TCR reads. Rebound thymic output was suggested by rising median generation probability during chemotherapy in each cancer cohort. Hematological cancer patients had lymphoid organ infiltration that may impair thymic emigration or T cell expansion.

This clonotype was obtained from a human donor with an autoimmune cytopenia or autoimmune hepatitis (not recorded which). The rearrangement uses TRBV11-3 and TRBJ2-5; the D call of TRBD1 rests on TCRdb alone, since no DNA is present to check it. Sequenced material: peripheral blood. The chain's CDR3 is CASSLRGRETQYF. The whole variable domain, filled in from reference TRBV11-3 and TRBJ2-5, reads EAGVVQSPRYKIIEKKQPVAFWCNPISGHNTLYWYLQNLGQGPELLIRYENEEAVDDSQLPKDRFSAERLKGVDSTLKIQPAELGDSAVYLCASSLRGRETQYFGPGTRLLVL.